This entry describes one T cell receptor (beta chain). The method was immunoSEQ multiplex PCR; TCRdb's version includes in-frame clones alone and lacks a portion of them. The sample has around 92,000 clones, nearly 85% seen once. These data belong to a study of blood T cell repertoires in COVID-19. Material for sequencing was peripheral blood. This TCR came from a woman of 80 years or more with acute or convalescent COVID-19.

The DNA for the CDR3 is TGTGCCAGCTCACCACCGACGGGATTTAGCACAGATACGCAGTATTTT. Its protein is CASSPPTGFSTDTQYF. The J gene is TRBJ2-3, the V gene TRBV18; tentative D call: TRBD2 (5 bases). The V gene lost 0 bases and the J gene lost 0 bases, with 10 bases spanning the gap. Germline assignment: CDR1 KGHSH and CDR2 LQKENI. The CDR3 contains 16 residues.